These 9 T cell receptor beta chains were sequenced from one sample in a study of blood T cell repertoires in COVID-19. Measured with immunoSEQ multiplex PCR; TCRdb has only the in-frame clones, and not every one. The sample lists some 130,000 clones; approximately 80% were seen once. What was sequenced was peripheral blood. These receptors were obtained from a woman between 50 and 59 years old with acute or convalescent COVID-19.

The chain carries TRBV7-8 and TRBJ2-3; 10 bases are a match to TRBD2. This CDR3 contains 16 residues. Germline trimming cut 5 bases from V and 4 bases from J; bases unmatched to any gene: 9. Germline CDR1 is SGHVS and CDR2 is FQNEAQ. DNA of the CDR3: TGTGCCAGCAGCCCCCTCTTAGCGGGGGGTGCAGATACGCAGTATTTT. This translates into CASSPLLAGGADTQYF.

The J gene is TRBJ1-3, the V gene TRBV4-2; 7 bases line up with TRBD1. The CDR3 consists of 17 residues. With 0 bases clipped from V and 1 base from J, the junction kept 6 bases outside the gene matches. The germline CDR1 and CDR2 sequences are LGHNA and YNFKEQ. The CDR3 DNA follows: TGTGCCAGCAGCCAAGAACAGGGGAAGCGATCTGGAAACACCATATATTTT. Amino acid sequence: CASSQEQGKRSGNTIYF.

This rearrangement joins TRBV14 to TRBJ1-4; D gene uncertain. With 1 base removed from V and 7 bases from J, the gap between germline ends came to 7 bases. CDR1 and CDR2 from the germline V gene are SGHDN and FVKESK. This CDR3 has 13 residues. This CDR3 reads CASSQGHREKLFF. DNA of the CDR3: TGTGCCAGCAGCCAAGGACATCGTGAAAAACTGTTTTTT.

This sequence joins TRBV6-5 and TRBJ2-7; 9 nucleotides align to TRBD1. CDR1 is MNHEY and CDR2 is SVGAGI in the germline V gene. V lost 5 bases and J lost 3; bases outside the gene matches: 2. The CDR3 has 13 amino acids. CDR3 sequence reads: CASSQGQGYEQYF. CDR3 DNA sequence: TGTGCCAGCAGTCAGGGACAGGGCTACGAGCAGTACTTC.

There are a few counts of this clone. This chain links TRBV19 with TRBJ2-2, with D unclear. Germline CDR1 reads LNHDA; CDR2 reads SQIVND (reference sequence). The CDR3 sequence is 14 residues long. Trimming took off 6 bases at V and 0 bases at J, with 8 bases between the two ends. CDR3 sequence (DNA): TGTGCCAGTAGGCGCCAAACGAACACCGGGGAGCTGTTTTTT. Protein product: CASRRQTNTGELFF.

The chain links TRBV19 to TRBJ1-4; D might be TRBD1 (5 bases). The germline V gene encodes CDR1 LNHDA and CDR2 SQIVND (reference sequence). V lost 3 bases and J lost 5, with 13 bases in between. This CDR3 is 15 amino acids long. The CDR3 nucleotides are TGTGCCAGTAGTATGGTGGCAGGGTCAAATGAAAAACTGTTTTTT. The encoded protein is CASSMVAGSNEKLFF.

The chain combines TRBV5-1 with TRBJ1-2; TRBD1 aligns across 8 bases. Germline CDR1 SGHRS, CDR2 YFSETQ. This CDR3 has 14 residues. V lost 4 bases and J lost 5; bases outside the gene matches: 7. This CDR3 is CASSPGTGIYGYTF. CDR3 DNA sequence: TGCGCCAGCAGCCCGGGGACAGGCATATATGGCTACACCTTC. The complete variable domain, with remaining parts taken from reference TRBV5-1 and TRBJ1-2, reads KAGVTQTPRYLIKTRGQQVTLSCSPISGHRSVSWYQQTPGQGLQFLFEYFSETQRNKGNFPGRFSGRQFSNSRSEMNVSTLELGDSALYLCASSPGTGIYGYTFGSGTRLTVV.

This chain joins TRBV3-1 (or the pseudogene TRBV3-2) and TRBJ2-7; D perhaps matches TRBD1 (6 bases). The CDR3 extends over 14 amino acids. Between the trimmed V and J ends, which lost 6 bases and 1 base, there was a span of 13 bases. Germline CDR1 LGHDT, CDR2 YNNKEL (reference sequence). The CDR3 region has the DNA TGTGCCAGCAGACCCTCCGACAGGTCCTACGAGCAGTACTTC. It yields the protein CASRPSDRSYEQYF.

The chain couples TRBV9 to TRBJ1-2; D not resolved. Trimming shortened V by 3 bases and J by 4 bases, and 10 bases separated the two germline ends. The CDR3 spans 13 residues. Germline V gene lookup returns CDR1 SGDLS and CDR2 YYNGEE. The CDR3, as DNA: TGTGCCAGCAGCGCTGAGGGAACCTATGGCTACACCTTC. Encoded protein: CASSAEGTYGYTF.